The sequence of this T cell receptor (beta chain) was determined in a study of memory CD8 T cells in hepatitis C reinfection. Across the whole study: After reinfection, two primary-infection resolvers became chronically infected. Between 55 and 20 weeks before reinfection detection, pre-reinfection samples were drawn.

The CDR3 spans 16 residues. After removal of 5 bases from V and 0 bases from J, the junction contained 3 bases not matched to a gene. CDR1 and CDR2 (germline): SGHAT, FQNNGV. The repertoire was sequenced with immunoSEQ multiplex PCR; TCRdb's copy has only in-frame clones and lacks some. Of roughly 6,000 clones listed, approximately 90% are singletons. Described time point: pre-reinfection, 55 to 20 weeks before reinfection detection. TCR sequencing was done directly ex vivo on sorted cells, without expansion in vitro. At all three reinfection time points, viable CD3+ CD8+ CD45RO- cells from a couple of donors served as controls.

The gene calls are TRBV11-2 and TRBJ1-3; TRBD1 matches at 11 bases. The clonotype comes from a man aged 45-60 years with hepatitis C virus infection. The sequenced material came from naive CD8+ T cells sorted from blood. The CDR3 region has the DNA TGTGCCAGCAGCCAGGGACAGGGGGGCTCTGGAAACACCATATATTTT. Translated: CASSQGQGGSGNTIYF.